These 2 T cell receptor beta chains originate from one sample sequenced in a study of tumor-infiltrating lymphocytes in primary liver carcinoma. With 500 ng total RNA as template and a constant-region primer, TCR beta cDNA was made. Researchers made the TCR beta libraries by running three nested multiplex PCR rounds with slightly modified ARM-PCR. Amplification in the first two PCR rounds was performed using TRBV1-TRBV30 forward primers and a C-beta reverse primer for roughly 9 cycles each. TCRdb reprocessed the multiplex PCR reads with MiXCR, giving one entry per CDR3 protein. The sample carries 310,000 or so distinct CDR3 sequences, 50% to 75% recorded once. Both blood RNA, taken from unsorted whole blood, and germline DNA were extracted. The specimen was peripheral blood. The receptor source for this set is a woman in her 30s with primary liver carcinoma and hepatitis B virus infection.

With respect to this clonotype: Its ends do not fully match the called genes, so a read error is possible. The chain links TRBV12-3 or TRBV12-4 to TRBJ2-1, with unresolved D. The CDR3 is 17 residues long. CDR3 sequence reads: CASRTHPSCSSHNEQFF. In DNA form, the CDR3 reads TGTGCCAGCAGAACTCACCCGAGTTGTAGCTCCCACAATGAGCAGTTCTTC.

In its sample, this clonotype was seen a few times. The rearrangement joins TRBV6-5 to TRBJ2-1, with unresolved D. Germline assignment: CDR1 MNHEY and CDR2 SVGAGI. Trimming took 0 bases from V and 4 from J, leaving 13 bases between them. The CDR3 is 16 amino acids. The CDR3 is CASSYSGSLIYNEQFF. CDR3 bases: TGTGCCAGCAGTTACTCGGGTAGTTTAATATACAATGAGCAGTTCTTC.